These 20 T cell receptor beta chains came from one sample sequenced in a study of a mutant IDH1 vaccine in newly diagnosed glioma. Using immunoSEQ multiplex PCR, the repertoire was profiled, and TCRdb retains in-frame clones only, with some absent. The sample holds some 50,000 clones, roughly 61% seen once. These receptors are not linked to any known antigen. Sample time point: week 47, end of study. The study gave 300 ug of mutant IDH1 20-mer peptide per vaccine dose, with topical imiquimod. Material: peripheral blood mononuclear cells (PBMCs), obtained from a glioma patient whose treatment included an IDH1 peptide vaccine. These receptors all stem from a man between 40 and 49 years old with glioma. Some clones in this sample may be carry-over from other donors' samples.

This chain joins TRBV5-1 and TRBJ1-1; D unclear. This CDR3 has 13 residues. Trimming removed 4 bases from V and 0 bases from J, with 7 bases in between. CDR1 is SGHRS, CDR2 YFSETQ, per germline. In nucleotides, the CDR3 is TGCGCCAGCAGCCAGACGGTGAACACTGAAGCTTTCTTT. Protein sequence: CASSQTVNTEAFF.

This clone has more than one count but fewer than ten. The CDR3 DNA is TGCGCCAGCAGTACAGGGGGTGGCACAGATACGCAGTATTTT. Protein sequence: CASSTGGGTDTQYF. J is TRBJ2-3 and V is TRBV5-1, with 8 bases lining up with TRBD1. V lost 5 bases and J lost 1; bases outside the gene matches: 3. Germline V gene lookup returns CDR1 SGHRS and CDR2 YFSETQ. The CDR3 is made up of 14 amino acids.

The V call is TRBV7-2, the J call TRBJ1-3; TRBD1 is a possible D gene (5 bases). V dropped 7 bases and J dropped 0 bases, with 10 bases sitting between them. CDR1 and CDR2 from the germline V gene are SGHTA and FQGNSA. CDR3 length equals 14 residues. The CDR3 DNA sequence: TGTGCCAGCATGGCGGGGCCCTCTGGAAACACCATATATTTT. Translated, it gives CASMAGPSGNTIYF.

The chain is built from TRBV18 and TRBJ1-2; a possible D gene is TRBD1 (6 bases). CDR1 is KGHSH, CDR2 LQKENI, per germline. The length of the CDR3 is 15 residues. V shed 2 bases and J shed 7 bases, with 17 bases lying between them. CDR3 loop: CASSPGQGNSGGYTF. CDR3 coding DNA: TGTGCCAGCTCACCAGGCCAGGGGAATTCAGGTGGCTACACCTTC. Variable domain in full (rest from reference TRBV18 and TRBJ1-2): NAGVMQNPRHLVRRRGQEARLRCSPMKGHSHVYWYRQLPEEGLKFMVYLQKENIIDESGMPKERFSAEFPKEGPSILRIQQVVRGDSAAYFCASSPGQGNSGGYTFGSGTRLTVV.

The chain recombines TRBV30 with TRBJ1-5; the D is unclear. The V gene lost 1 base and the J gene lost 4 bases, with 8 bases spanning the gap. The CDR3 is 13 amino acids. CDR1 is GTSNPN and CDR2 is SVGIG in the germline V gene (reference sequence). The CDR3 sequence is CAWSADGNQPQHF. The CDR3 DNA reads TGTGCCTGGAGTGCGGACGGAAATCAGCCCCAGCATTTT.

CDR3 region: CASSRDTEYNSPLHF. The CDR3 nucleotides read TGCGCCAGCAGTCGGGACACCGAATATAATTCACCCCTCCACTTT. The chain has TRBV4-1 and TRBJ1-6; D perhaps matches TRBD1 (6 bases). The CDR3 sequence is 15 residues long. V lost 6 bases and J lost 4, with 13 bases in between. In germline, CDR1 is MGHRA, CDR2 YSYEKL.

This clone turned up a few times. The rearrangement joins TRBV19 to TRBJ2-1, with D hard to call. The CDR3 runs to 16 residues. CDR1 is LNHDA, CDR2 SQIVND, per germline (reference sequence). The V end was cut by 5 bases, the J end by 2 bases, with 16 bases between. The CDR3: CASSYGRPTPYNEQFF. The CDR3 DNA follows: TGTGCCAGTAGTTACGGGCGTCCGACTCCCTACAATGAGCAGTTCTTC.

This clone was counted a single time. The V call is TRBV9, the J call TRBJ1-2, with a possible D match to TRBD1 (5 bases). Germline CDR1 is SGDLS and CDR2 is YYNGEE. There are 15 residues in the CDR3. V shed 0 bases and J shed 0 bases, with 9 bases lying between them. CDR3 loop: CASSVGGEANYGYTF. CDR3 sequence (DNA): TGTGCCAGCAGCGTAGGGGGGGAGGCTAACTATGGCTACACCTTC.

This clone appeared once. The rearrangement uses TRBV6-6 and TRBJ2-1; 9 bases align to TRBD1. V shed 6 bases, J shed 5 bases, and the junction held 5 bases outside the gene matches. This CDR3 has 14 amino acids. Germline CDR1 is MNHNY and CDR2 is SVGAGI (reference sequence). The CDR3 DNA reads as TGTGCCAGCAGCTGGGACAGGGACCACAATGAGCAGTTCTTC. The encoded protein is CASSWDRDHNEQFF.

This chain uses TRBV19 with TRBJ2-5, with 8 bases matching TRBD2. The CDR3 loop spans 16 amino acids. Per germline, CDR1 LNHDA and CDR2 SQIVND (reference sequence). The V and J ends lost 4 bases and 2 bases, in that order; junction bases with no gene match: 9. The CDR3 loop is CASSTGREGGQETQYF. The CDR3 DNA sequence: TGTGCCAGTAGTACTGGCCGGGAGGGTGGACAAGAGACCCAGTACTTC.

The chain is built from TRBV11-2 and TRBJ1-2, with D uncertain. This CDR3 is built from 12 residues. The germline gives CDR1 SGHAT, CDR2 FQNNGV. The V gene lost 0 bases and the J gene lost 5 bases, with 4 bases spanning the gap. The CDR3, as DNA: TGTGCCAGCAGCTTAGACGTGTATGGCTACACCTTC. Its translation is CASSLDVYGYTF.

V usage is TRBV19 and J usage is TRBJ2-7, with unresolved D. The CDR3 is 13 amino acids. Trimming left V 5 bases short and J 6 bases short, with 14 bases between. CDR1 LNHDA and CDR2 SQIVND come from the germline V gene (reference sequence). The CDR3 nucleotides read TGTGCCAGTAGTTCCCTTTTTGTTACCGAGCAGTACTTC. Protein product: CASSSLFVTEQYF.

There are a few counts of this clone. This rearrangement joins TRBV9 to TRBJ1-1; 8 bases match TRBD1. The V gene's germline CDR1 is SGDLS and CDR2 YYNGEE. The junction had 4 bases not matched to a gene; V was cut back by 5 bases and J by 1 base. The CDR3 covers 14 residues. DNA for the CDR3: TGTGCCAGCAGACAGGGGGTTGAGAACACTGAAGCTTTCTTT. This translates into CASRQGVENTEAFF.

The chain recombines TRBV5-1 with TRBJ2-3, with unresolved D. CDR1 SGHRS and CDR2 YFSETQ come from the germline V gene. This CDR3 comprises 13 residues. The V end lost 2 bases, the J end lost 1 base, and 5 bases lay between the germline ends. In DNA, the CDR3 is TGCGCCAGCAGCTTCCCAGGCACAGATACGCAGTATTTT. The encoded protein is CASSFPGTDTQYF.

V gene TRBV29-1 combines with J gene TRBJ2-1, with TRBD2 matching 9 bases. V lost 4 bases, J lost 8 bases, and 12 bases stayed unmatched. The CDR3 is made up of 15 amino acids. CDR1 and CDR2 (germline): SQVTM, ANQGSEA. CDR3 sequence (DNA): TGCAGCGTTGGACTGATACCGGGACTAGCCCATGAGCAGTTCTTC. It translates to CSVGLIPGLAHEQFF.

The gene calls are TRBV6-5 and TRBJ2-3, with D possibly TRBD1 on 5 matching bases. The CDR3 length is 14 residues. From germline, CDR1 is MNHEY and CDR2 SVGAGI. Trimming stripped 2 bases from V and 4 bases from J, with 10 bases between. CDR3 nucleotide sequence: TGTGCCAGCAGTTACGTTCAGGGATCAGATACGCAGTATTTT. As protein: CASSYVQGSDTQYF.

V is TRBV9 and J is TRBJ2-1, with a tentative D call TRBD2 (5 bases). CDR1 and CDR2 from the germline V gene are SGDLS and YYNGEE. The CDR3 runs to 14 residues. V lost 3 bases and J 8 bases, leaving 15 bases between the germline ends. The CDR3, as DNA: TGTGCCAGCAGCGCGAGAGGGAGAGGCGATGAGCAGTTCTTC. Residues: CASSARGRGDEQFF. Together with reference TRBV9 and TRBJ2-1, the CDR3 gives the full variable domain: DSGVTQTPKHLITATGQRVTLRCSPRSGDLSVYWYQQSLDQGLQFLIQYYNGEERAKGNILERFSAQQFPDLHSELNLSSLELGDSALYFCASSARGRGDEQFFGPGTRLTVL.

This clone has just a few counts. V and J are TRBV14 and TRBJ1-2; D gene unclear. This CDR3 comprises 12 residues. V dropped 3 bases and J dropped 4 bases, with 6 bases sitting between them. Germline V gene sequence: CDR1 SGHDN, CDR2 FVKESK. The CDR3 is CASSQGGYGYTF. As DNA, the CDR3 is TGTGCCAGCAGCCAGGGTGGCTATGGCTACACCTTC.

V is TRBV6-5 and J is TRBJ1-3; D gene ambiguous. In germline, CDR1 is MNHEY, CDR2 SVGAGI. This CDR3 contains 16 residues. V was cut by 0 bases and J by 0 bases, with 9 bases left in between. CDR3 loop: CASSYSPVDSGNTIYF. CDR3 sequence (DNA): TGTGCCAGCAGTTACTCACCGGTAGACTCTGGAAACACCATATATTTT.

The chain is built from TRBV2 and TRBJ1-4; TRBD1 might be the D (6 bases). Looked up from germline, CDR1 is SNHLY and CDR2 is FYNNEI. The CDR3 has 16 amino acids. The V end lost 5 bases, the J end lost 4 bases, and 17 bases lay between the germline ends. In DNA, the CDR3 is TGTGCCAGCAGTCAACAGGGAACCCTATTTAATGAAAAACTGTTTTTT. It specifies CASSQQGTLFNEKLFF.